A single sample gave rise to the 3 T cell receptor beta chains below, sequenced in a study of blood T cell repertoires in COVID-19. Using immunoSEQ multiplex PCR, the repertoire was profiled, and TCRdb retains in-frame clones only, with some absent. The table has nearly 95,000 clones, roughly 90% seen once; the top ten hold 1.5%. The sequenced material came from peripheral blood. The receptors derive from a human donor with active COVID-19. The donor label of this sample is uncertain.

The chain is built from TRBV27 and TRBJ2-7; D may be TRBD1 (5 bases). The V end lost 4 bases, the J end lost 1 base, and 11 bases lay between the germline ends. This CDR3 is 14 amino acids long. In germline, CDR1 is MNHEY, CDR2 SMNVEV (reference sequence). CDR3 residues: CASSWGAGSYEQYF. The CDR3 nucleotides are TGTGCCAGCAGTTGGGGCGCAGGGTCCTACGAGCAGTACTTC.

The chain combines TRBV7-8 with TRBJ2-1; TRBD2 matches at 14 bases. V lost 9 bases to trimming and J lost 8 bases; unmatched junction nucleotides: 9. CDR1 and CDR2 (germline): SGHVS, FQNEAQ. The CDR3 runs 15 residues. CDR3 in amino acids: CASKVGTSGGHEQFF. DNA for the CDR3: TGTGCCAGTAAAGTGGGGACTAGCGGGGGTCATGAGCAGTTCTTC.

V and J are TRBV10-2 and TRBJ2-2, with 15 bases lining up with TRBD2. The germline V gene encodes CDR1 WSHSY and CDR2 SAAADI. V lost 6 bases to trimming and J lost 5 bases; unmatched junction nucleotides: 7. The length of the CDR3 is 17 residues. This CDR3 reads CASSGTSGGLVTGELFF. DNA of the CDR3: TGCGCCAGCAGCGGGACTAGCGGGGGGCTTGTTACCGGGGAGCTGTTTTTT.